Each of the 22 T cell receptor beta chains below was sequenced from the same sample in a study of CD8 T cells in ankylosing spondylitis. TCRdb passed the 5' RACE reads through MiXCR, listing each CDR3 protein once. The table shows 250,000 or so distinct CDR3 sequences, with about 18% occurring only once. Material for sequencing was blood, either unsorted or a sorted T cell fraction (not recorded which). These receptors were taken from a male donor with ankylosing spondylitis or in good health (not recorded which).

The chain links TRBV2 to TRBJ1-4; D unclear. The CDR3 runs 15 residues. V was cut by 6 bases and J by 0 bases, with 11 bases left in between. Germline lookup yields CDR1 SNHLY and CDR2 FYNNEI. The CDR3 loop is CASSPVSATNEKLFF. CDR3 DNA sequence: TGTGCCAGCAGCCCTGTCTCAGCAACTAATGAAAAACTGTTTTTT.

The chain employs TRBV27 and TRBJ2-2; D possibly corresponds to TRBD2 (5 bases). Germline loops: CDR1 MNHEY, CDR2 SMNVEV (reference sequence). This CDR3 has 14 amino acids. Deletions cut 0 bases from V and 3 bases from J, with 5 bases between. CDR3 region: CASSLSRDTGELFF. The CDR3 DNA reads TGTGCCAGCAGTTTATCGAGGGACACCGGGGAGCTGTTTTTT.

The chain couples TRBV11-2 to TRBJ2-1, with 8 bases that match TRBD1. CDR1 SGHAT and CDR2 FQNNGV come from the germline V gene. J was trimmed by 0 bases and V by 0 bases; bases with no gene match: 4. This CDR3 comprises 17 residues. The CDR3 DNA sequence: TGTGCCAGCAGCTTAGAGCAGGGGGCGATCTCCTACAATGAGCAGTTCTTC. Its protein is CASSLEQGAISYNEQFF.

This clonotype was observed a handful of times. The chain recombines TRBV25-1 with TRBJ1-1; 7 bases line up with TRBD1. From germline, CDR1 is MGHDK and CDR2 SYGVNS. CDR3 length: 15 amino acids. The V gene end was trimmed by 2 bases and the J gene end by 5 bases; junction bases not matched to a gene: 8. CDR3: CASSENEGARTEAFF. In DNA, the CDR3 is TGTGCCAGCAGTGAAAATGAGGGGGCAAGAACTGAAGCTTTCTTT.

The chain links TRBV7-9 to TRBJ1-1, with D possibly TRBD1 on 5 matching bases. The ends were cut back, 0 bases at V and 5 bases at J, with 13 bases in the middle. Germline lookup yields CDR1 SEHNR and CDR2 FQNEAQ (reference sequence). The CDR3 spans 15 residues. CDR3: CASSLAVGDLTEAFF. The CDR3 DNA reads as TGTGCCAGCAGCTTAGCCGTGGGGGACCTAACTGAAGCTTTCTTT.

V gene TRBV4-1 combines with J gene TRBJ2-7, with 10 bases matching TRBD1. Germline V gene lookup returns CDR1 MGHRA and CDR2 YSYEKL. This CDR3 contains 16 residues. V shed 0 bases and J 3 bases; nucleotides not matched to a gene: 5. CDR3 sequence reads: CASSQEIRTGGYEQYF. The CDR3 DNA reads as TGCGCCAGCAGCCAAGAAATCCGGACAGGGGGCTACGAGCAGTACTTC.

A few counts support this clonotype. This rearrangement joins TRBV4-3 to TRBJ2-3; D is ambiguous. Looked up from germline, CDR1 is LGHNA and CDR2 is YSLEER. The V and J ends lost 0 bases and 2 bases respectively, with 9 bases between them. The CDR3 is made up of 15 amino acids. The CDR3 nucleotides are TGCGCCAGCAGCCAAGATTGGGAATCCACAGATACGCAGTATTTT. Translation gives CASSQDWESTDTQYF.

The chain has TRBV11-1 and TRBJ2-5, with 10 positions matching TRBD1. The germline gives CDR1 SGHAT, CDR2 FQDESV (reference sequence). Unmatched junction bases numbered 14, after V lost 4 bases and J lost 3 bases. The CDR3 loop spans 18 amino acids. The CDR3 nucleotides read TGTGCCAGCAGCTCCGTTTTTCGAACCGGGACAGGGGAAGAGACCCAGTACTTC. Translation: CASSSVFRTGTGEETQYF.

This clonotype turned up a few times. The V gene is TRBV11-2, the J gene TRBJ2-3; 11 nucleotides line up with TRBD2. V lost 5 bases to trimming and J lost 0 bases; unmatched junction nucleotides: 16. This CDR3 is 20 amino acids long. Germline lookup yields CDR1 SGHAT and CDR2 FQNNGV. Here the CDR3 reads CASSPKSPGLAESSTDTQYF. In nucleotides, the CDR3 is TGTGCCAGCAGCCCAAAATCCCCGGGACTAGCGGAATCTAGCACAGATACGCAGTATTTT.

This clonotype was observed a handful of times. This chain uses TRBV5-6 with TRBJ2-1; 15 bases agree with TRBD2. The CDR3 sequence is 15 residues long. Germline CDR1 SGHDT, CDR2 YYEEEE. V gave up 7 bases and J gave up 6 bases; unmatched junction bases: 5. CDR3 protein: CASGLAGGRGNEQFF. CDR3 coding DNA: TGTGCCAGCGGACTAGCGGGGGGGAGAGGCAATGAGCAGTTCTTC.

The chain uses TRBV29-1 and TRBJ2-3; TRBD2 aligns across 7 bases. CDR3 length: 14 residues. Losses at the gene ends were 4 bases for V and 2 bases for J; bases not matched to a gene: 6. Germline V CDR1 and CDR2: SQVTM, ANQGSEA. The CDR3 DNA reads as TGCAGCGTTGTACGGCTAGCGGACACAGATACGCAGTATTTT. This codes for CSVVRLADTDTQYF.

The gene calls are TRBV3-1 and TRBJ2-7; D may correspond to TRBD1 or TRBD2 (5 bases each). This CDR3 comprises 12 residues. CDR1 and CDR2 from the germline V gene are LGHDT and YNNKEL (reference sequence). Trimming took off 5 bases at V and 6 bases at J, with 11 bases between the two ends. The CDR3 protein is CASSYGDAEQYF. The DNA for the CDR3 is TGTGCCAGCAGCTACGGGGACGCCGAGCAGTACTTC.

Details on this clonotype: A read error may explain this, as a much larger clone is one base away. This rearrangement joins TRBV10-3 to TRBJ2-3; 7 nucleotides agree with TRBD2. This CDR3 is 17 amino acids long. Per germline, CDR1 ENHRY and CDR2 SYGVKD. CDR3 in DNA: TGTGCCATCAGTGAGTCCCAGCGGGGCACTAGCACAGATACGCTGTATTTT. It specifies CAISESQRGTSTDTLYF.

The table lists this clonotype with a few counts. The V and J genes are TRBV12-3 or TRBV12-4 and TRBJ2-5; 10 bases line up with TRBD2. The CDR3 extends over 18 amino acids. The J segment lost 4 bases and the V segment lost 6 bases, leaving 17 bases of the junction unmatched. The CDR3 loop reads CASRLSGRALGVGETQYF. The CDR3, as DNA: TGTGCCAGCAGACTAAGCGGGAGGGCTTTGGGGGTCGGAGAGACCCAGTACTTC.

This clonotype was counted once. This CDR3 is CASSDPLSSSGRAREQFF. The CDR3 bases are TGTGCCAGCAGTGACCCCCTCTCTTCTAGCGGGAGAGCACGGGAGCAGTTCTTC. The rearrangement links TRBV25-1 to TRBJ2-1; TRBD2 matches 10 bases. Germline loops: CDR1 MGHDK, CDR2 SYGVNS. The CDR3 has 18 amino acids. V lost 3 bases and J lost 10; bases outside the gene matches: 18.

This chain connects TRBV28 to TRBJ2-5; possible D gene TRBD1, 6 bases. V lost 4 bases, J lost 2 bases, and 8 bases lay in between. Germline V gives CDR1 MDHEN, CDR2 SYDVKM. The CDR3 length is 13 residues. The CDR3 region is CASSWTAQETQYF. In DNA, the CDR3 is TGTGCCAGCAGTTGGACAGCTCAAGAGACCCAGTACTTC.

The V and J genes are TRBV24-1 and TRBJ2-7; D unresolved. V was shortened by 1 base and J by 3 bases, with 3 bases between the two germline ends. CDR3 length: 12 amino acids. Looked up from germline, CDR1 is KGHDR and CDR2 is SFDVKD. CDR3: CATSDFNYEQYF. DNA for the CDR3: TGTGCCACCAGTGATTTTAACTACGAGCAGTACTTC.

This clonotype came up many times. This chain uses TRBV20-1 with TRBJ2-3; no clear D gene. Germline V gene sequence: CDR1 DFQATT, CDR2 SNEGSKA (reference sequence). The length of the CDR3 is 12 residues. Trimming left V 5 bases short and J 1 base short, with 7 bases between. CDR3 sequence reads: CSAELGTDTQYF. The CDR3 bases are TGCAGTGCTGAGCTGGGCACAGATACGCAGTATTTT.

This chain connects TRBV7-2 to TRBJ2-5, with D tentatively TRBD2 (5 bases). V was trimmed by 1 base and J by 4 bases, leaving 16 bases between them. This CDR3 has 16 amino acids. Germline V gene sequence: CDR1 SGHTA, CDR2 FQGNSA. For the CDR3, the DNA is TGTGCCAGCAGCTTAGTGCGCGGGCCCCGGACAGAGACCCAGTACTTC. It codes for CASSLVRGPRTETQYF.

This clonotype was detected a few times. V and J are TRBV6-2 or TRBV6-3 and TRBJ2-7; D is undetermined. Per the germline V gene, CDR1 is MNHEY and CDR2 is SVGEGT. V was clipped by 8 bases and J by 2 bases, with 10 bases between them. This CDR3 spans 12 amino acids. In DNA form, the CDR3 reads TGTGCCAGCCTCGGACCCACCTACGAGCAGTACTTC. Amino acid sequence: CASLGPTYEQYF.

This clonotype was picked up many times. This chain joins TRBV20-1 and TRBJ2-1, with 8 bases aligning to TRBD1. V was clipped by 3 bases and J by 10 bases; unmatched bases: 11. This CDR3 has 14 residues. The germline CDR1 and CDR2 sequences are DFQATT and SNEGSKA (reference sequence). CDR3 loop: CSARIEGQGYEQFF. The DNA for the CDR3 is TGCAGTGCTAGGATCGAAGGACAGGGATACGAGCAGTTCTTC.

This clonotype has ten or more counts. The chain employs TRBV7-8 and TRBJ1-4; no firm D call. Trimming shortened V by 2 bases and J by 0 bases, and 13 bases separated the two germline ends. This CDR3 comprises 17 residues. Germline CDR1 SGHVS, CDR2 FQNEAQ. The CDR3 coding sequence is TGTGCCAGCAGCTTACCTGGGGATACCGCAACTAATGAAAAACTGTTTTTT. Translating gives CASSLPGDTATNEKLFF. Variable domain in full (rest from reference TRBV7-8 and TRBJ1-4): GAGVSQSPRYKVAKRGQDVALRCDPISGHVSLFWYQQALGQGPEFLTYFQNEAQLDKSGLPSDRFFAERPEGSVSTLKIQRTQQEDSAVYLCASSLPGDTATNEKLFFGSGTQLSVL.